This TCR beta chain was documented in a study of CD8 T cells in ankylosing spondylitis. This clonotype came up many times. Antigen specificity is unknown. TCRdb passed the 5' RACE reads through MiXCR, listing each CDR3 protein once. The table shows roughly 160,000 distinct CDR3 sequences, with more than 9% occurring only once. Whole-study findings and limits: Peripheral blood samples showed relatively rare disease-linked clones, and these clones were CD8+.

Trimming shortened V by 1 base and J by 7 bases, and 14 bases separated the two germline ends. The germline gives CDR1 LGHNA, CDR2 YNFKEQ. This CDR3 spans 15 amino acids. Sequenced material: blood, either unsorted or a sorted T cell fraction (not recorded which). The chain carries TRBV4-2 and TRBJ2-4; a weak D match, TRBD2 (6 bases). The receptor's source is a male donor with ankylosing spondylitis or in good health (not recorded which). CDR3 sequence (DNA): TGTGCCAGCAGCCAAGTCGGATCGGGAGAGAACATTCAGTACTTC. It is translated as CASSQVGSGENIQYF.